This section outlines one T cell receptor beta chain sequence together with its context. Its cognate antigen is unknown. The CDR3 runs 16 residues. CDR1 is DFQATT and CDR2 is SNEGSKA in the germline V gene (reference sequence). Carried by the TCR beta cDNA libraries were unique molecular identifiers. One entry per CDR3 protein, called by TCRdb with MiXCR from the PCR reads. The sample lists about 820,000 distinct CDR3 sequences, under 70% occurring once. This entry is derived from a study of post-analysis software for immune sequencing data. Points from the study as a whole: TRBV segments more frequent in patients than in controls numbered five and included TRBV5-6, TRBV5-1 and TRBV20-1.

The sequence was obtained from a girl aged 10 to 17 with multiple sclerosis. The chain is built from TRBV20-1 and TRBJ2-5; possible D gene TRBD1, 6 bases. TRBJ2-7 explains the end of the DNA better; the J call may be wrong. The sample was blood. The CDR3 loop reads CSARDLKTGRSHEQYF. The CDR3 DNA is TGCAGTGCTAGAGATCTAAAGACAGGCCGGTCCCACGAGCAGTACTTC.